These T cell receptor beta chains were read from a single sample in a study of T cell responses to AZD1222 COVID-19 vaccine. Sequencing used immunoSEQ multiplex PCR; TCRdb keeps in-frame clones, though not all of them. The repertoire holds around 190,000 clones, with 90% to 95% as singletons. The sample consisted of peripheral blood, taken 28 days after the second AZD1222 dose. The receptor set was obtained from an adult who received the AZD1222 COVID-19 vaccine. CDR3s include the opening cysteine and the closing phenylalanine or tryptophan. The D gene is left open where the match is weak. Some rows have no size entry. The others give once, few or many, or a class for an expanded clone.

TGCGCCAGCAGCCCCCACACACGGGCCTACAATGAGCAGTTCTTC | CASSPHTRAYNEQFF | once | TRBJ2-1 | NA | TRBV4-1
TGTGCCAGCGGGGGATGGGGGACTAACTATGGCTACACCTTC | CASGGWGTNYGYTF | NA | TRBJ1-2 | NA | TRBV19
TGTGCCAGCAGTAGGGATCTCCAAAATCAGCCCCAGCATTTT | CASSRDLQNQPQHF | NA | TRBJ1-5 | NA | TRBV6-2/TRBV6-3
TGTGCCAGCAGACAGGGGGGGGATACGCAGTATTTT | CASRQGGDTQYF | NA | TRBJ2-3 | TRBD1 | TRBV19
TGCAGTGCTAGTCGACAGGGGGGGTACGAGCAGTACTTC | CSASRQGGYEQYF | NA | TRBJ2-7 | TRBD1 | TRBV20-1
TGTGCCAGCAGCCGGGACAGGGACAATTCACCCCTCCACTTT | CASSRDRDNSPLHF | once | TRBJ1-6 | TRBD1 | TRBV7-9
TGTGCCAGCAGCTTCGGGACAGATCATGGCTATGGCTACACCTTC | CASSFGTDHGYGYTF | NA | TRBJ1-2 | TRBD1 | TRBV7-6
TGTGCCAGCAGCCAAGATGTGGGGGGGTATGGCTACACCTTC | CASSQDVGGYGYTF | NA | TRBJ1-2 | NA | TRBV3-1/TRBV3-2
TGTGCCAGCATCCTACCTTGGGACGGACACAATCAGCCCCAGCATTTT | CASILPWDGHNQPQHF | NA | TRBJ1-5 | NA | TRBV27
TGTGCCGGAACCGGCCCGGGGAAAGACTATGGCTACACCTTC | CAGTGPGKDYGYTF | NA | TRBJ1-2 | NA | TRBV7-2
TGTGCCAGCAGCGTAGGAAGCGGGAGGGCCGTCTACAATGAGCAGTTCTTC | CASSVGSGRAVYNEQFF | NA | TRBJ2-1 | TRBD2 | TRBV9
TGCGCCAGCAGCTTGGGGGTTTCGGACACTGAAGCTTTCTTT | CASSLGVSDTEAFF | NA | TRBJ1-1 | NA | TRBV5-1
TGTGCCAGCAGCCAAGCCGGGACCGGATCCTATGGCTACACCTTC | CASSQAGTGSYGYTF | NA | TRBJ1-2 | NA | TRBV14
TGTGCCCGGGACAGGGTCGGATACAACACCGGGGAGCTGTTTTTT | CARDRVGYNTGELFF | NA | TRBJ2-2 | TRBD1 | TRBV30
TGCAGCGTTCCCGACAGCTCTGGAAACACCATATATTTT | CSVPDSSGNTIYF | NA | TRBJ1-3 | NA | TRBV29-1
TGTGCCAGCAGTTTGGGGGGGGAGGGATATTTT | CASSLGGEGYF | NA | TRBJ1-3 | NA | TRBV12-3/TRBV12-4
TGTGCCAGCAGTTCTATTGGACTAGCGGGTAGTTCCTACAATGAGCAGTTCTTC | CASSSIGLAGSSYNEQFF | NA | TRBJ2-1 | TRBD2 | TRBV7-9
TGCGCCAGCAGTGATAATGAACCGGGCCCTCAAAAGGAGTATTTT | CASSDNEPGPQKEYF | NA | TRBJ2-3 | NA | TRBV10-1
TGTGCCATCAGTGAGCCAGGGAGGGCCCCCGGGACCCAGTACTTC | CAISEPGRAPGTQYF | NA | TRBJ2-5 | TRBD2 | TRBV10-3
TGTGCCAGCAGACGATCACTACGGGACAGGGGTGGCTACACCTTC | CASRRSLRDRGGYTF | once | TRBJ1-2 | TRBD1 | TRBV6-5
TGTGCCAGCGGAAAGCGGGGGGGCGCTTGCAATGAGCAGTTCTTC | CASGKRGGACNEQFF | once | TRBJ2-1 | TRBD2 | TRBV6-9
TGCGCCAGCAGCCAAGATTGGGTCCGTGAGCAGTACTTC | CASSQDWVREQYF | NA | TRBJ2-7 | NA | TRBV4-1
TGCGCCAGCAATTCGGGCCGCACAGATACGCAGTATTTT | CASNSGRTDTQYF | NA | TRBJ2-3 | NA | TRBV5-1
TGCGCCAGCAGCTTGAAGACAGTCCCCTACAATGAGCAGTTCTTC | CASSLKTVPYNEQFF | NA | TRBJ2-1 | NA | TRBV5-1
TGTGCCAGCAGCCCAACCCCAACAGATACGCAGTATTTT | CASSPTPTDTQYF | NA | TRBJ2-3 | NA | TRBV7-3
TGTGCCAGCGCCCTCTGGGGGCTGCGCACTGAAGCTTTCTTT | CASALWGLRTEAFF | NA | TRBJ1-1 | NA | TRBV7-9
TGTGCCAGCAGCTTAGAACAGTATAGCGTCCTGACTTTC | CASSLEQYSVLTF | NA | TRBJ2-6 | NA | TRBV7-9
TGTGCCAGTAGTATTCGTACGGGAGTAAGGGAGCAGTTCTTC | CASSIRTGVREQFF | NA | TRBJ2-1 | NA | TRBV19
TGTGCCAATACACAGGGCGACCTTCACTCCTACGAGCAGTACTTC | CANTQGDLHSYEQYF | NA | TRBJ2-7 | NA | TRBV7-6
TGTGCCAGTAGTATTCTCCAGGGGAACTACGAGCAGTACTTC | CASSILQGNYEQYF | NA | TRBJ2-7 | NA | TRBV19
TGTGCCAGCAGACAGGGGGCAGGGGGCGAGCAGTACTTC | CASRQGAGGEQYF | once | TRBJ2-7 | TRBD1 | TRBV7-6
TGTGCCAGCAGCCCCCTGGAGGGGGGACAAGAGACCCAGTACTTC | CASSPLEGGQETQYF | NA | TRBJ2-5 | NA | TRBV5-5
TGTGCCAGCAGCCTCGACAGGGGGGGAAACTATGGCTACACCTTC | CASSLDRGGNYGYTF | NA | TRBJ1-2 | TRBD1 | TRBV11-2
TGTGCCAGCAGTTTATTGGCGGGGGCCGGACTTAACACTGAAGCTTTCTTT | CASSLLAGAGLNTEAFF | NA | TRBJ1-1 | NA | TRBV27
TGCGCCAGCAGCTTACCAGGGACCTACAATGAGCAGTTCTTC | CASSLPGTYNEQFF | few | TRBJ2-1 | NA | TRBV5-1
TGTGCTAGCAGCCGTCGGGCAGGAACGGCTCAAGAGACCCAGTACTTC | CASSRRAGTAQETQYF | NA | TRBJ2-5 | NA | TRBV7-7
TGTGCCAGCAGTTACGTGGCGAACACTGAAGCTTTCTTT | CASSYVANTEAFF | NA | TRBJ1-1 | NA | TRBV6-5
TGTGCCAGCAGTGTACAGGGGTTTGGCTACACCTTC | CASSVQGFGYTF | NA | TRBJ1-2 | TRBD1 | TRBV2
TGCGCCAGCAGCCAGGGGGACAGGGCAGGCGAAAAACTGTTTTTT | CASSQGDRAGEKLFF | NA | TRBJ1-4 | TRBD1 | TRBV4-3
TGTGCCAGCAGTTCCTCAGGGATTTCACCCCTCCACTTT | CASSSSGISPLHF | NA | TRBJ1-6 | NA | TRBV27
TGTGCCAGCAGTTTAGCCACAGGGGGCGCGGGAAACACCATATATTTT | CASSLATGGAGNTIYF | once | TRBJ1-3 | TRBD1 | TRBV28
TGTGCCAGCAGCTCCTCCGATGGTCGGTCTGGAAACACCATATATTTT | CASSSSDGRSGNTIYF | NA | TRBJ1-3 | NA | TRBV11-2
TGTGCCAGCAGCCAACACATCGTAGCTGAGCAGTTCTTC | CASSQHIVAEQFF | once | TRBJ2-1 | NA | TRBV14
TGTGCCAGTAGTACCCCACTAGCGGGGGAAACCAATGAGCAGTTCTTC | CASSTPLAGETNEQFF | NA | TRBJ2-1 | TRBD2 | TRBV19
TGTGCCAGCAGCCTCCGGGACCCAGGATCCTATGGCTACACCTTC | CASSLRDPGSYGYTF | NA | TRBJ1-2 | NA | TRBV7-9
TGTGCCTGGAGTGTCAGCGGGGGGCTCTACAATGAGCAGTTCTTC | CAWSVSGGLYNEQFF | NA | TRBJ2-1 | TRBD2 | TRBV30
TGTGCCAGCAGCGTTACTCGACGCTCTGGAAACACCATATATTTT | CASSVTRRSGNTIYF | NA | TRBJ1-3 | NA | TRBV7-2
TGCGCCAGCAGCCTTGGGGGGGCTCAAGAGACCCAGTACTTC | CASSLGGAQETQYF | NA | TRBJ2-5 | NA | TRBV4-1
TGTGCCAGCTCACCAGCGGGGGGTATTTACAATGAGCAGTTCTTC | CASSPAGGIYNEQFF | NA | TRBJ2-1 | TRBD2 | TRBV18
TGTGCCAGCACCCCCTTCTGGACTAGCGGGAGGGATGAGCAGTTCTTC | CASTPFWTSGRDEQFF | NA | TRBJ2-1 | NA | TRBV21-1
TGTGCCAGCACCCCGAGGTGGGAGGGCTACACCTTC | CASTPRWEGYTF | NA | TRBJ1-2 | NA | TRBV2
TGTGCCAGCGGCCTCAGGGTCACCGGGGAGCTGTTTTTT | CASGLRVTGELFF | NA | TRBJ2-2 | NA | TRBV2
TGCGCCAGCAGCTTGTCGGGCAGCTCCTACAATGAGCAGTTCTTC | CASSLSGSSYNEQFF | NA | TRBJ2-1 | NA | TRBV5-1
TGTGCCAGCAGTTTAGCAGGGCCAACCTCCTATAATTCACCCCTCCACTTT | CASSLAGPTSYNSPLHF | NA | TRBJ1-6 | NA | TRBV27
TGTGCCGGCCAGACAGGGGGGTACACCATATATTTT | CAGQTGGYTIYF | NA | TRBJ1-3 | TRBD1 | TRBV7-9
TGTGCCAGCTCACCTCGTCCCGGGACAGGGCTTATGCCTAATGAAAAACTGTTTTTT | CASSPRPGTGLMPNEKLFF | NA | TRBJ1-4 | TRBD1 | TRBV18
TGTGCCAGCTCACCCCAGGGACAGGGGGAAGCTTTCTTT | CASSPQGQGEAFF | NA | TRBJ1-1 | TRBD1 | TRBV18
TGTGCCAGCGTAAGGGCCGAACTCCCAAACACTGAAGCTTTCTTT | CASVRAELPNTEAFF | NA | TRBJ1-1 | NA | TRBV11-2
TGTGCCAGCAGCTTAGAGGCAGGGGGGGAGCAGTACTTC | CASSLEAGGEQYF | NA | TRBJ2-7 | NA | TRBV11-3
TGTGCCAGCAGCTCCTCCGGGACCCGACTCCAAGAGACCCAGTACTTC | CASSSSGTRLQETQYF | once | TRBJ2-5 | NA | TRBV7-9